The TCR beta chain under discussion was sequenced for a study of T cell changes during pregnancy in multiple sclerosis. Germline lookup yields CDR1 SGHTA and CDR2 FQGNSA. The CDR3 is 14 amino acids. Between the trimmed V and J ends, which lost 3 bases and 1 base, there was a span of 9 bases. The assay was immunoSEQ multiplex PCR, and TCRdb's table has in-frame clones only and misses some. The table has tens of thousands of clones, around 92% seen once. This clone has a single count. Sequences were derived from peripheral blood, sampled in the first trimester of pregnancy. This clonotype was obtained from a female donor with multiple sclerosis, enrolled in a pregnancy study. V and J are TRBV7-2 and TRBJ1-1, with unresolved D. Here the CDR3 DNA reads TGTGCCAGCAGCTTCGGGTCGGGGAACACTGAAGCTTTCTTT. The encoded protein is CASSFGSGNTEAFF. Variable domain in full (rest from reference TRBV7-2 and TRBJ1-1): GAGVSQSPSNKVTEKGKDVELRCDPISGHTALYWYRQSLGQGLEFLIYFQGNSAPDKSGLPSDRFSAERTGGSVSTLTIQRTQQEDSAVYLCASSFGSGNTEAFFGQGTRLTVV.